This TCR beta chain was observed in a study of cytomegalovirus exposure and HLA in healthy donors. Across the whole study: Roughly 80% of 300 to 450 genotyped donors fell in the Caucasian-associated ancestry cluster. Study outcomes and limitations: TCR beta chains associated with HLA were, in a later analysis, more clonally expanded than equally common others. A previous analysis found most TCR beta V segments productive roughly 87% or roughly 30% of the time.

Notes on this clone: What it recognizes is unknown.

The PCR contained 60 Vbeta and 13 Jbeta primers. As handled by the study authors: The authors later counted roughly 79 million unique TCR beta chains, roughly 10 million of them shared. Assay: immunoSEQ multiplex PCR; the TCRdb copy retains only in-frame clones and omits some. That table gives V, J and clone size, and the DNA gave D and trimming. The sample holds hundreds of thousands of clones; about 80% are singletons and the top ten take 0.63%. Germline V CDR1 and CDR2: SEHNR, FQNEAQ (reference sequence). The CDR3 runs to 14 residues. J is TRBJ2-5 and V is TRBV7-9, with 10 positions matching TRBD2. The J call is doubtful: the DNA matches TRBJ2-7 better. Material for sequencing was PBMCs. The TCR comes from a man between 18 and 29 years old in good health and CMV-seronegative. The CDR3 nucleotides read TGTGCCAGCAGCGTGCTAGCGGGAGATAGCGAGCAGTACTTC. The encoded protein is CASSVLAGDSEQYF.